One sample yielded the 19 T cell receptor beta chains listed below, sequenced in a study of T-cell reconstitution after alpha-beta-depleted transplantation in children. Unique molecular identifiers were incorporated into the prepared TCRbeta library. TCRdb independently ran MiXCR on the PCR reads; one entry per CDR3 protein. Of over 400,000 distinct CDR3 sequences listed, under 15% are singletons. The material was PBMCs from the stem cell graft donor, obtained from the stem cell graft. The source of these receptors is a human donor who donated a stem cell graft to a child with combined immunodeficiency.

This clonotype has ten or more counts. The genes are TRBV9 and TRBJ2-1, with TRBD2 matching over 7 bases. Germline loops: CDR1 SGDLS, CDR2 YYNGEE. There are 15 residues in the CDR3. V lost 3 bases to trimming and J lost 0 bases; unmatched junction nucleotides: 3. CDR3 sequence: CASSETGGSYNEQFF. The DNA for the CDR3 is TGTGCCAGCAGCGAGACGGGGGGCTCCTACAATGAGCAGTTCTTC.

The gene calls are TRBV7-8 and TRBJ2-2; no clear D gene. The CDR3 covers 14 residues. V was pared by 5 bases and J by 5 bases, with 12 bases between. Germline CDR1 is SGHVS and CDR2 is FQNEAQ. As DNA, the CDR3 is TGTGCCAGCAGCCCGCTAGTGGGAACCGGGGAGCTGTTTTTT. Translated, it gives CASSPLVGTGELFF.

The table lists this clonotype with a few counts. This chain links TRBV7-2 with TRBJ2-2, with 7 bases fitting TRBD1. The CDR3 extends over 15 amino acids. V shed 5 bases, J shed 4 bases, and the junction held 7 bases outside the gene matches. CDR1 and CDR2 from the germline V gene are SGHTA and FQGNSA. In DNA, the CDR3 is TGTGCCAGCAGCATAACAGGGGAGAGCACCGGGGAGCTGTTTTTT. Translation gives CASSITGESTGELFF.

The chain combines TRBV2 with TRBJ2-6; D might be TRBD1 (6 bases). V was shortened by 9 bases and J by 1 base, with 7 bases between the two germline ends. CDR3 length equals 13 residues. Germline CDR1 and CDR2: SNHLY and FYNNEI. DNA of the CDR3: TGTGCCAGACAGGGATCTGGGGCCAACGTCCTGACTTTC. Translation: CARQGSGANVLTF.

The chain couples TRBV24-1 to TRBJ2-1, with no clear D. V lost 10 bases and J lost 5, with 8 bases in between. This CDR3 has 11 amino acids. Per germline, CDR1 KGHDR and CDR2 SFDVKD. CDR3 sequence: CATRQNNEQFF. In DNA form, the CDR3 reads TGTGCCACAAGGCAAAACAATGAGCAGTTCTTC.

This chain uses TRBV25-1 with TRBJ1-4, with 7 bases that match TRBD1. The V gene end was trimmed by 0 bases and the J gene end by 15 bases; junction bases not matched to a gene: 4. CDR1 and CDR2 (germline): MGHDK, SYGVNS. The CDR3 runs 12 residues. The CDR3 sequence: CASSEYRGQMFF. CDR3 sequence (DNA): TGTGCCAGCAGTGAATATAGGGGGCAGATGTTTTTT.

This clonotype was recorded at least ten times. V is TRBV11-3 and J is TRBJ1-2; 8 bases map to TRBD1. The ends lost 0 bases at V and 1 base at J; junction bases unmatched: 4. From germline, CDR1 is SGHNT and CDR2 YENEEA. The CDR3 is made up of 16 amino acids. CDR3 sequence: CASSLDEQGVNYGYTF. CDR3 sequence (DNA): TGTGCCAGCAGCTTAGACGAACAGGGGGTTAACTATGGCTACACCTTC.

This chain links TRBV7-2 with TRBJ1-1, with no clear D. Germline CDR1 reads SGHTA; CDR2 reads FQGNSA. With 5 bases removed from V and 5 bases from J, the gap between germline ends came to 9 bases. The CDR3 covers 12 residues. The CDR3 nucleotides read TGTGCCAGCAGCGAGCGGGGAACTGAAGCTTTCTTT. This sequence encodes CASSERGTEAFF.

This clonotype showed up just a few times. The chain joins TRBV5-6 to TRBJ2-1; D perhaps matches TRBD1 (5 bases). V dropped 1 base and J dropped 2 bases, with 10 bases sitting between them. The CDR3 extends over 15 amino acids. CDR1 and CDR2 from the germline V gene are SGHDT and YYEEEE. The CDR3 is CASSLRQIPYNEQFF. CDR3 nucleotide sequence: TGTGCCAGCAGCTTGCGACAGATCCCCTACAATGAGCAGTTCTTC.

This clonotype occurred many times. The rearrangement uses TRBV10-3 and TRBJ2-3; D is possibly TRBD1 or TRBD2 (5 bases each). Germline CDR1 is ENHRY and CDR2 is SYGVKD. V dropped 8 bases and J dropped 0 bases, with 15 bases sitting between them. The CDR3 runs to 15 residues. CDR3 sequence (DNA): TGTGCCATCGGGGGTACTGCAAGTAGCACAGATACGCAGTATTTT. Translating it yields CAIGGTASSTDTQYF.

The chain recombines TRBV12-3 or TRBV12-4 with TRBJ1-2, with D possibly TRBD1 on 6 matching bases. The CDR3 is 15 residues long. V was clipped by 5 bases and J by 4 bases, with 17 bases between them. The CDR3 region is CASSRFLGGLYGYTF. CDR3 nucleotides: TGTGCCAGCAGTCGCTTTTTGGGGGGGCTCTATGGCTACACCTTC.

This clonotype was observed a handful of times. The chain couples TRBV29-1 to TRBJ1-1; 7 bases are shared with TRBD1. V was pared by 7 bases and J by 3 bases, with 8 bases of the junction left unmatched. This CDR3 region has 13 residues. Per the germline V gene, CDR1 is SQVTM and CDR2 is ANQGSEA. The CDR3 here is CSAADRVDTEAFF. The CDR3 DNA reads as TGCAGCGCCGCAGACAGGGTGGACACTGAAGCTTTCTTT.

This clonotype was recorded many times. This CDR3 is CASSFKGKQYF. CDR3 nucleotide sequence: TGTGCCAGCAGTTTCAAAGGCAAGCAGTACTTC. V is TRBV28 and J is TRBJ2-7; D uncertain. Trimming shortened V by 3 bases and J by 8 bases, and 8 bases separated the two germline ends. This CDR3 is built from 11 residues. CDR1 is MDHEN and CDR2 is SYDVKM in the germline V gene. The full variable domain, its missing parts supplied by reference TRBV28 and TRBJ2-7, is DVKVTQSSRYLVKRTGEKVFLECVQDMDHENMFWYRQDPGLGLRLIYFSYDVKMKEKGDIPEGYSVSREKKERFSLILESASTNQTSMYLCASSFKGKQYFGPGTRLTVT.

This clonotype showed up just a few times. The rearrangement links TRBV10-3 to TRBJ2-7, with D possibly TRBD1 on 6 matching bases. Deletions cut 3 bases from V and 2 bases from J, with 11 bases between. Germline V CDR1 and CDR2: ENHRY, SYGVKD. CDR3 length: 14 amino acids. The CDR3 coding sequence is TGTGCCATCAGTGAAGGCAGGGGCGCCTACGAGCAGTACTTC. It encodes CAISEGRGAYEQYF.

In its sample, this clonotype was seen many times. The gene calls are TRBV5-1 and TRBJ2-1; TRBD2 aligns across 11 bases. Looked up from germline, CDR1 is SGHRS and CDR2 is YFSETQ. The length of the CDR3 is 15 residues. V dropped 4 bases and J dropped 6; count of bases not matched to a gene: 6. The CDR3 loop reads CASSPGLAALNEQFF. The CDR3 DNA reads TGCGCCAGCAGCCCGGGACTAGCGGCCCTCAATGAGCAGTTCTTC.

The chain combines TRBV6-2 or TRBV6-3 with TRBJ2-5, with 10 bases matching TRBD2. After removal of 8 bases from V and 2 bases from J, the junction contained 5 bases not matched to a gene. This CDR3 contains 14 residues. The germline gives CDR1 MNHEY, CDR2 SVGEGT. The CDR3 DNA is TGTGCCAGCGGGCCGACTAGCGGGCAAGAGACCCAGTACTTC. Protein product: CASGPTSGQETQYF.

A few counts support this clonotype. In DNA form, the CDR3 reads TGTGCCAGCAGCTTAAACAGTCCGGGACTAGGGATTAATGAGCAGTTCTTC. It yields the protein CASSLNSPGLGINEQFF. This chain joins TRBV7-2 and TRBJ2-1; 8 nucleotides align to TRBD2. Germline V gives CDR1 SGHTA, CDR2 FQGNSA. The CDR3 totals 17 residues. J was trimmed by 7 bases and V by 2 bases; bases with no gene match: 13.

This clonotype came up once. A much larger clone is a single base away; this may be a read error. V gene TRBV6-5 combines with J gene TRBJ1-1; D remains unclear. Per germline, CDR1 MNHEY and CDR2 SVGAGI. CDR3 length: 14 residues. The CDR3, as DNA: TGTGCCAGCAGTTACTTGTCCCTGAACACTGAATCTTTCTTT. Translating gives CASSYLSLNTESFF.

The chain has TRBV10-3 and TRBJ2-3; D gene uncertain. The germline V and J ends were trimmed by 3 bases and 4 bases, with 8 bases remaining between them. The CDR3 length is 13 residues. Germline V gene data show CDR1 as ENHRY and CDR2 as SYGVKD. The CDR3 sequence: CAISDVWADTQYF. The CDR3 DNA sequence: TGTGCCATCAGTGATGTTTGGGCAGATACGCAGTATTTT.